The clone carrying this T cell receptor (beta chain) was detected a few times. The target antigen is unknown. These data belong to a study of CD8+CD57+ T cells in acquired aplastic anemia. Whole-study results and caveats: Overlap between patients and controls comprised 25 to 30 CD8+ CDR3 sequences.

The CDR3 has 15 amino acids. Germline V CDR1 and CDR2: ENHRY, SYGVKD. V was pared by 2 bases and J by 5 bases, with 5 bases of the junction left unmatched. Whoever was chosen for sequencing had shown CD8+CD57+ cell expansion by flow cytometry. Every patient had severe acquired aplastic anemia. Among the patients, none had received any therapy at the time of blood sampling. Profiling of TCR beta VDJ combinations and CDR3 sequences used genomic DNA as template. TCRdb used MiXCR to reprocess the reads, holding one entry per CDR3 protein. The sample includes more than 150,000 distinct CDR3 sequences, 48% seen only once; the top ten take 1.8%.

The sequencing sample was made of sorted CD4+, CD8+, or CD8+CD57+ T cells (not recorded which) from PBMCs. The chain carries TRBV10-3 and TRBJ2-5; 10 nucleotides line up with TRBD1. The TCR originated in a human donor with aplastic anemia. The CDR3 DNA reads as TGTGCCATCAGTGAGACGGACAGGGGGTATGAGACCCAGTACTTC. Residues: CAISETDRGYETQYF.